The 21 T cell receptor beta chains reported below all come from one sample, sequenced in a study of blood T cells in healthy people across ages. It was with a sample-barcoded 5' primer and a J-beta primer mix that a second PCR of about 6 to 12 cycles was run. Each CDR3 protein gets one entry after TCRdb re-called the 5' RACE reads with MiXCR. The sample lists almost 1 million distinct CDR3 sequences; roughly 47% were seen once. Sequenced sample: blood. All receptors come from a woman in her fifties or sixties in good health.

The chain combines TRBV9 with TRBJ1-2; D possibly corresponds to TRBD1 (6 bases). The germline gives CDR1 SGDLS, CDR2 YYNGEE. V gave up 0 bases and J gave up 1 base, with 10 bases separating them. The CDR3 extends over 15 amino acids. The CDR3 loop reads CASSVGTGYNYGYTF. The CDR3 DNA follows: TGTGCCAGCAGCGTAGGTACAGGGTATAACTATGGCTACACCTTC. Looking up the rest from reference TRBV9 and TRBJ1-2 gives the full variable domain: DSGVTQTPKHLITATGQRVTLRCSPRSGDLSVYWYQQSLDQGLQFLIQYYNGEERAKGNILERFSAQQFPDLHSELNLSSLELGDSALYFCASSVGTGYNYGYTFGSGTRLTVV.

The chain combines TRBV5-1 with TRBJ1-2; the D is unclear. CDR1 SGHRS and CDR2 YFSETQ come from the germline V gene. The CDR3 loop spans 15 amino acids. The V end was cut by 0 bases, the J end by 2 bases, with 11 bases between. DNA of the CDR3: TGCGCCAGCAGCTTGGCGGCCGGGTACAACTATGGCTACACCTTC. Amino acids: CASSLAAGYNYGYTF.

As for this clonotype: One junction end disagrees with the germline gene, perhaps due to a read error. V gene TRBV2 combines with J gene TRBJ2-1; the match to TRBD2 covers 12 bases. The CDR3 sequence is 15 residues long. Germline CDR1 is SNHLY and CDR2 is FYNNEI. CDR3 protein: CVSSEALAGGNEQFF. CDR3 sequence (DNA): TGTGTCAGCAGTGAAGCACTAGCGGGGGGAAATGAGCAGTTCTTC.

The sample holds many counts of this clonotype. The rearrangement links TRBV5-1 to TRBJ2-7; 8 nucleotides line up with TRBD1. Germline V gene sequence: CDR1 SGHRS, CDR2 YFSETQ. With V trimmed by 4 bases and J by 4 bases, 7 bases remained unmatched. This CDR3 is 14 amino acids long. The DNA of the CDR3 is TGCGCCAGCAGCCTCTCAGGGGGCGGTTACGAGCAGTACTTC. Amino acids: CASSLSGGGYEQYF.

In this sample, this clonotype turned up a few times. The chain carries TRBV7-7 and TRBJ2-5; D could derive from TRBD1 or TRBD2 (5 bases each). The CDR3 spans 15 residues. Trimming stripped 4 bases from V and 4 bases from J, with 16 bases between. Germline assignment: CDR1 SSHAT and CDR2 FNYEAQ (reference sequence). The CDR3: CASSSPGTGGETQYF. DNA of the CDR3: TGTGCCAGCAGCTCTCCCGGGACCGGAGGAGAGACCCAGTACTTC.

The gene calls are TRBV20-1 and TRBJ1-2; possible D gene TRBD1, 6 bases. CDR3 length: 13 residues. Trimming stripped 4 bases from V and 7 bases from J, with 16 bases between. CDR1 and CDR2 from the germline V gene are DFQATT and SNEGSKA (reference sequence). CDR3 protein: CSAITREGGGYTF. Here the CDR3 DNA reads TGCAGTGCTATCACCCGGGAGGGGGGTGGCTACACCTTC.

The chain combines TRBV12-3 or TRBV12-4 with TRBJ2-5; no clear D. Trimming pared 5 bases from V and 1 base from J, leaving 8 bases between. The CDR3 loop spans 13 amino acids. The CDR3 is CASSANLQETQYF. The CDR3 DNA reads as TGTGCCAGCAGTGCCAACCTCCAAGAGACCCAGTACTTC.

The V and J genes are TRBV2 and TRBJ1-6; the D gene is possibly TRBD1 (5 bases). The CDR3 is 13 amino acids. V shed 7 bases and J shed 2 bases, with 6 bases lying between them. The germline V gene encodes CDR1 SNHLY and CDR2 FYNNEI. CDR3: CASTDTYNSPLHF. As DNA, the CDR3 is TGTGCCAGCACGGACACCTATAATTCACCCCTCCACTTT.

This clonotype was seen repeatedly, ten times or more. CDR3 DNA sequence: TGCAGCGTTGTCCCCCCTGGGACAGACTACGAGCAGTACTTC. Translation gives CSVVPPGTDYEQYF. J is TRBJ2-7 and V is TRBV29-1; 7 nucleotides line up with TRBD1. V shed 4 bases, J shed 3 bases, and the junction held 9 bases outside the gene matches. CDR3 size: 14 residues. Germline V gene data show CDR1 as SQVTM and CDR2 as ANQGSEA.

As to this clonotype: A read error may explain this, as a much larger clone is one base away. The V gene is TRBV2, the J gene TRBJ2-1; no definite D call. Germline V gene data show CDR1 as SNHLY and CDR2 as FYNNEI. This CDR3 region has 11 residues. The ends were cut back, 11 bases at V and 5 bases at J, with 10 bases in the middle. DNA of the CDR3: TGTGCCGGCCAAGGGAACAATGAGCAGTTCTTC. It translates to CAGQGNNEQFF.

This chain links TRBV28 with TRBJ2-7, with TRBD1 as a possible D gene (6 bases). There are 15 residues in the CDR3. CDR1 is MDHEN, CDR2 SYDVKM, per germline. V lost 2 bases, J lost 0 bases, and 11 bases lay in between. The CDR3 DNA reads as TGTGCCAGCAGTTTACCCAGGGGCAGCTCCTACGAGCAGTACTTC. It is translated as CASSLPRGSSYEQYF.

The chain carries TRBV27 and TRBJ2-3; TRBD2 might be the D (6 bases). CDR1 is MNHEY, CDR2 SMNVEV, per germline (reference sequence). Trimming took 5 bases from V and 8 from J, leaving 8 bases between them. The CDR3 runs 11 residues. CDR3 in amino acids: CASSRRGTQYF. DNA for the CDR3: TGTGCCAGCAGTCGGCGGGGTACGCAGTATTTT.

The genes are TRBV12-3 or TRBV12-4 and TRBJ2-1; 10 positions agree with TRBD2. CDR3 length: 15 residues. The ends lost 7 bases at V and 3 bases at J; junction bases unmatched: 6. Here the CDR3 reads CASTTTSGNYNEQFF. CDR3 DNA sequence: TGTGCCAGCACCACTACTAGCGGGAACTACAATGAGCAGTTCTTC.

This clonotype has a handful of counts. The V and J genes are TRBV20-1 and TRBJ2-5; D tentatively fits TRBD1 or TRBD2 (6 bases each). The germline CDR1 and CDR2 sequences are DFQATT and SNEGSKA (reference sequence). Trimming left V 0 bases short and J 4 bases short, with 12 bases between. This CDR3 region has 14 residues. The CDR3 DNA sequence: TGCAGTGCTAGAGATGATGGAGGGGGAGAGACCCAGTACTTC. Translated, it gives CSARDDGGGETQYF.

This clonotype was seen only a few times. The chain links TRBV28 to TRBJ2-5; D possibly corresponds to TRBD1 (7 bases). The CDR3 totals 16 residues. Trimming took 5 bases from V and 3 from J, leaving 19 bases between them. CDR1 is MDHEN, CDR2 SYDVKM, per germline. CDR3: CASSPSWTGGEETQYF. CDR3 in DNA: TGTGCCAGCAGTCCTTCCTGGACAGGCGGGGAAGAGACCCAGTACTTC.

This chain links TRBV6-1 with TRBJ2-1; 9 bases agree with TRBD1. CDR1 is MNHNS and CDR2 is SASEGT in the germline V gene. The CDR3 extends over 16 amino acids. Losses at the gene ends were 1 base for V and 6 bases for J; bases not matched to a gene: 7. The CDR3 here is CASSEGWTGEGNEQFF. CDR3 in DNA: TGTGCCAGCAGTGAAGGTTGGACAGGGGAAGGCAATGAGCAGTTCTTC.

For this clonotype: One end of the junction varies from germline; a read error may be responsible. This chain joins TRBV7-2 and TRBJ2-3, with 12 bases identical to TRBD2. This CDR3 is 15 amino acids long. Germline CDR1 is SGHTA and CDR2 is FQGNSA. This CDR3 is CASSLAGGNIGTQYF. The CDR3 bases are TGTGCCAGCAGCCTAGCGGGAGGGAACATTGGGACGCAGTATTTT.

Concerning this clonotype itself: The junction departs from the called germline gene at one end, perhaps through a read error. This chain connects TRBV6-2 or TRBV6-3 to TRBJ2-4, with 8 bases identical to TRBD2. TRBJ2-7 matches the DNA end more closely, so the J call is doubtful. The CDR3 totals 15 residues. Germline V gene lookup returns CDR1 MNHEY and CDR2 SVGEGT. This CDR3 is CASKRSGGEPYEQYF. The CDR3 DNA reads TGTGCTAGCAAACGATCGGGGGGGGAACCCTACGAGCAGTACTTC.

For this clonotype: A read error is possible here, since a much larger clone lies one base away. The chain carries TRBV12-3 or TRBV12-4 and TRBJ2-3; a weak D match, TRBD1 (6 bases). The CDR3 contains 14 residues. V was trimmed by 3 bases and J by 2 bases, leaving 9 bases between them. This CDR3 is CASSFRDNTDTQYF. Written as DNA, the CDR3 is TGTGCCAGCAGTTTTAGGGACAACACAGATACGCAGTATTTT.

This clonotype turned up a few times. The rearrangement links TRBV20-1 to TRBJ2-1; D is perhaps TRBD1 or TRBD2 (5 bases each). Looked up from germline, CDR1 is DFQATT and CDR2 is SNEGSKA (reference sequence). The V gene lost 3 bases and the J gene lost 7 bases, with 13 bases spanning the gap. The CDR3 runs to 13 residues. The chain's CDR3 is CSARPGTANEQFF. Written as DNA, the CDR3 is TGCAGTGCTAGGCCCGGGACGGCGAATGAGCAGTTCTTC.

V gene TRBV29-1 combines with J gene TRBJ2-5; 8 bases fit TRBD2. There are 15 residues in the CDR3. Germline V lookup: CDR1 SQVTM, CDR2 ANQGSEA. The junction had 10 bases not matched to a gene; V was cut back by 2 bases and J by 5 bases. CDR3 sequence: CSVETGGWFVETQYF. The CDR3 bases are TGCAGCGTTGAAACGGGGGGGTGGTTTGTGGAGACCCAGTACTTC.